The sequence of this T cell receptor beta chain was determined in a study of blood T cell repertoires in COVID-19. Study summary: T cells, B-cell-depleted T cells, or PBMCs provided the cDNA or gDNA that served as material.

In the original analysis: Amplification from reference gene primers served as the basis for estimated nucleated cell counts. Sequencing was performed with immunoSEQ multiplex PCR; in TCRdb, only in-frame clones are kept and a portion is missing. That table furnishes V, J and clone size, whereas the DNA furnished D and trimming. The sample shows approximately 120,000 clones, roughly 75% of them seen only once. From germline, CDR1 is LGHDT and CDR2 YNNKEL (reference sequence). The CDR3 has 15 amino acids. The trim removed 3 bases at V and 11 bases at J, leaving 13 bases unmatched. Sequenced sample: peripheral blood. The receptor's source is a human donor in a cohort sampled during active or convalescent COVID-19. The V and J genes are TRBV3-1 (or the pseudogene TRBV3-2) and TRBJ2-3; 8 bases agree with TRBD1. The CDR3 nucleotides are TGTGCCAGCAGCCATCAAGACAGGGGAGGTCGAGGGCAGTATTTT. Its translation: CASSHQDRGGRGQYF.